One and the same sample provided the 3 T cell receptor beta chains below, sequenced in a study of T cells in Graves' hyperthyroidism and ophthalmopathy. From RNA transcripts, TCR beta CDR3 regions were amplified. The study used the HTBI primer set for a first-round RT-PCR of the TCR CDR3. TCRdb redid the calling of the multiplex PCR reads with MiXCR, one entry per CDR3 protein. This sample yields roughly 510,000 distinct CDR3 sequences, of which approximately 48% are seen a single time; about 40% belongs to the top ten. The sequenced sample was peripheral blood or thyroid tissue (not recorded which). These TCRs come from an adult woman with Graves' disease, either hyperthyroidism or ophthalmopathy (not recorded which).

The chain uses TRBV19 and TRBJ1-5; a possible D gene is TRBD1 (5 bases). Germline V CDR1 and CDR2: LNHDA, SQIVND (reference sequence). The length of the CDR3 is 16 residues. Deletions cut 3 bases from V and 2 bases from J, with 14 bases between. CDR3 in DNA: TGTGCCAGTAGTATCCCCAGGGATTCGCGCAATCAGCCCCAGCATTTT. Its translation is CASSIPRDSRNQPQHF.

This chain connects TRBV7-7 to TRBJ2-2; D is undetermined. The CDR3 runs to 14 residues. Between the trimmed V and J ends, which lost 2 bases and 3 bases, there was a span of 7 bases. Per the germline V gene, CDR1 is SSHAT and CDR2 is FNYEAQ (reference sequence). CDR3 region: CASSLSGDTGELFF. The CDR3 nucleotides are TGTGCCAGCAGCTTATCGGGCGACACCGGGGAGCTGTTTTTT. Filled out from reference TRBV7-7 and TRBJ2-2, the complete variable domain reads GAGVSQSPRYKVTKRGQDVTLRCDPISSHATLYWYQQALGQGPEFLTYFNYEAQPDKSGLPSDRFSAERPEGSISTLTIQRTEQRDSAMYRCASSLSGDTGELFFGEGSRLTVL.

Concerning this clonotype itself: The junction departs from the called germline gene at one end, perhaps through a read error. V usage is TRBV10-3 and J usage is TRBJ2-2; TRBD2 agrees at 15 bases. The CDR3 contains 18 residues. Germline CDR1 is ENHRY and CDR2 is SYGVKD. The CDR3 sequence is CASSLLRGLAGGDGELFF. For the CDR3, the DNA is TGTGCCAGCAGTTTATTGCGGGGACTAGCGGGAGGCGACGGGGAGCTGTTTTTT.